A single TCR beta chain is shown here with its context. The entry originates in a study of blood T cell repertoires in COVID-19. Generated by immunoSEQ multiplex PCR, the TCRdb table keeps only in-frame clones and is missing some. The sample consists of 45,000 or so clones, about 82% of them appearing once. V lost 3 bases, J lost 0 bases, and 6 bases lay in between. This CDR3 has 13 amino acids. The germline V gene has CDR1 SGDLS and CDR2 YYNGEE. This chain joins TRBV9 and TRBJ1-1; no clear D gene. This clonotype was sampled from a woman aged 55-75 years with acute or convalescent COVID-19. Sequenced sample: peripheral blood. CDR3 nucleotides: TGTGCCAGCAGCGGGGCAGTGAACACTGAAGCTTTCTTT. It encodes CASSGAVNTEAFF.